Presented here are 28 T cell receptor beta chains from one specimen sequenced in a study of Graves' ophthalmopathy and Graves' hyperthyroidism. Amplified TCR beta CDR3 regions were obtained using RNA transcripts as template. Investigators did first-round RT-PCR with HTBI primers, then second-round multiplex PCR. TCRdb reanalysed the multiplex PCR reads using MiXCR and keeps one entry per CDR3 protein. The sample has hundreds of thousands of distinct CDR3 sequences; 15% are singletons. The material sequenced was peripheral blood. All receptors derive from a woman under 30 with stable Graves' hyperthyroidism.

This clonotype was detected a few times. The chain combines TRBV18 with TRBJ2-7; 7 bases are a match to TRBD2. The CDR3 loop spans 15 amino acids. J lost 3 bases, V lost 6 bases, and 11 bases had no gene match. CDR1 and CDR2 (germline): KGHSH, LQKENI. The CDR3 sequence: CASSPGGNSGYEQYF. CDR3 nucleotide sequence: TGTGCCAGCTCCCCCGGGGGGAACTCTGGCTACGAGCAGTACTTC.

In the case of this clonotype: The conserved closing phenylalanine or tryptophan is absent in this CDR3, likely reflecting a read error. The limits of the CDR3 on the DNA are not certain, so only TCRdb's listed CDR3 is given. V and J are TRBV5-1 and TRBJ1-2; the table gives TRBD1 as D, unverified against the DNA. Germline V gene sequence: CDR1 SGHRS, CDR2 YFSETQ. The CDR3 is 13 amino acids long, termini counted. CDR3 in amino acids: CASAVGQGYGYRV.

This clonotype was counted many times. At one boundary the junction diverges from the germline segment, which might be a read error. This chain uses TRBV5-1 with TRBJ1-2; D unresolved. Germline assignment: CDR1 SGHRS and CDR2 YFSETQ. The CDR3 covers 13 residues. The CDR3, as DNA: TGTGCCAGCAGCTTAGGGCATAACTATGGCTACACCTTC. It translates to CASSLGHNYGYTF.

The rearrangement links TRBV6-1 to TRBJ1-1; no clear D gene. This CDR3 has 13 amino acids. Looked up from germline, CDR1 is MNHNS and CDR2 is SASEGT. V lost 7 bases to trimming and J lost 4 bases, with 13 bases between them. CDR3 loop: CASTRLGGTEAFF. The CDR3 region has the DNA TGTGCCAGCACCCGCTTGGGAGGCACTGAAGCTTTCTTT.

This clonotype has a count of ten or more. The chain is built from TRBV12-3 or TRBV12-4 and TRBJ1-2; TRBD1 is a possible D gene (6 bases). Between the trimmed V and J ends, which lost 6 bases and 7 bases, there was a span of 15 bases. The CDR3 spans 13 residues. The CDR3 sequence: CASRVGLRGGYTF. CDR3 coding DNA: TGTGCCAGCAGAGTTGGCCTCAGGGGTGGCTACACCTTC.

This clonotype was seen repeatedly, ten times or more. The rearrangement uses TRBV12-3 or TRBV12-4 and TRBJ1-2; possible D gene TRBD1, 5 bases. This CDR3 is 14 amino acids long. V lost 3 bases and J lost 6, with 14 bases in between. The CDR3 DNA sequence: TGTGCCAGCAGTTTGCTAAGATCAGGGCATGGCTACACCTTC. Its protein product is CASSLLRSGHGYTF.

This clonotype was observed at least ten times. V is TRBV11-2 and J is TRBJ2-2; D gene ambiguous. The CDR3 is 14 residues long. CDR1 SGHAT and CDR2 FQNNGV come from the germline V gene. The germline V and J ends were trimmed by 5 bases and 14 bases, with 21 bases remaining between them. CDR3 sequence: CASSPIGTWSRLFF. The CDR3 nucleotides are TGTGCCAGCAGCCCCATCGGAACATGGAGTCGACTGTTTTTT.

A word on this clonotype: This may stem from a read error, because a much larger clone lies one nucleotide away. The CDR3 spells CASGYLSTEAFF. The CDR3 DNA reads as TGTGCTAGTGGTTATCTGAGCACTGAAGCTTTCTTT. The V call is TRBV12-5, the J call TRBJ1-1; D uncertain. CDR3 length: 12 residues. Deletions cut 4 bases from V and 4 bases from J, with 7 bases between. The germline V gene has CDR1 LGHNT and CDR2 FRNRAP.

Many counts were recorded for this clonotype. The V and J genes are TRBV6-4 and TRBJ1-5; 7 bases fit TRBD1. CDR3 length: 17 amino acids. Germline assignment: CDR1 MRHNA and CDR2 SNTAGT. The ends lost 6 bases at V and 0 bases at J; junction bases unmatched: 11. This CDR3 reads CASRDRRQTNSNQPQHF. For the CDR3, the DNA is TGTGCCAGCAGGGACAGGAGGCAAACTAATAGCAATCAGCCCCAGCATTTT.

This clonotype came up a few times. This chain joins TRBV6-1 and TRBJ1-1; no reliable D call. The CDR3 totals 13 residues. Trimming stripped 8 bases from V and 2 bases from J, with 12 bases between. CDR1 and CDR2 from the germline V gene are MNHNS and SASEGT. CDR3 protein: CASDIVANTEAFF. The DNA of the CDR3 is TGTGCCAGCGACATAGTAGCAAACACTGAAGCTTTCTTT.

A remark on this clonotype: A much larger clone differs from this one at a single base, so this may be a read error. The V call is TRBV4-2, the J call TRBJ1-1; no reliable D call. The CDR3 has 14 residues. Germline-derived CDR1 and CDR2 are LGHNA and YNFKEQ. CDR3 nucleotides: TGTGCCAGCAGCCCAGACGAATTGAACACTGAAGCTTGCTTT. Encoded protein: CASSPDELNTEACF.

This clonotype was recorded at least ten times. V is TRBV6-5 and J is TRBJ1-5, with a possible D match to TRBD1 (6 bases). Trimming left V 6 bases short and J 4 bases short, with 10 bases between. CDR1 MNHEY and CDR2 SVGAGI come from the germline V gene. The length of the CDR3 is 13 residues. CDR3 protein: CASSHTGNQPQHF. The CDR3 DNA follows: TGTGCCAGCAGCCATACAGGGAATCAGCCCCAGCATTTT.

This clonotype was recorded a few times. At one end, the junction sequence differs from germline, possibly due to a read error. J is TRBJ1-2 and V is TRBV5-1, with a possible D match to TRBD1 (5 bases). This CDR3 comprises 14 residues. The germline CDR1 and CDR2 sequences are SGHRS and YFSETQ. The CDR3 protein is CAGSLVAGSDGYTF. CDR3 nucleotide sequence: TGCGCCGGCAGCTTGGTGGCAGGGTCGGATGGCTACACCTTC. Supplemented by reference TRBV5-1 and TRBJ1-2, the full variable domain reads KAGVTQTPRYLIKTRGQQVTLSCSPISGHRSVSWYQQTPGQGLQFLFEYFSETQRNKGNFPGRFSGRQFSNSRSEMNVSTLELGDSALYLCAGSLVAGSDGYTFGSGTRLTVV.

This clonotype occurred many times. The CDR3: CASSIGSSQPQHF. In DNA, the CDR3 is TGTGCCAGTAGTATAGGGAGCTCTCAGCCCCAGCATTTT. The gene calls are TRBV19 and TRBJ1-5; D ambiguous. The CDR3 totals 13 residues. Germline assignment: CDR1 LNHDA and CDR2 SQIVND (reference sequence). V lost 1 base and J 6 bases, leaving 7 bases between the germline ends.

This chain uses TRBV5-1 with TRBJ2-7, with 10 bases that match TRBD1. This CDR3 has 14 amino acids. Germline trimming cut 7 bases from V and 3 bases from J; bases unmatched to any gene: 7. Germline CDR1 is SGHRS and CDR2 is YFSETQ. The CDR3 nucleotides are TGCGCCAGCTCCTCGACAGGGGGCAACTACGAGCAGTACTTC. It yields the protein CASSSTGGNYEQYF.

The CDR3 protein is CAWKKGPQGAEAFF. In DNA form, the CDR3 reads TGTGCCTGGAAAAAGGGACCACAGGGAGCTGAAGCTTTCTTT. V and J are TRBV30 and TRBJ1-1; maybe TRBD1 (6 bases). Germline CDR1 GTSNPN, CDR2 SVGIG (reference sequence). V lost 4 bases and J lost 6, with 18 bases in between. The CDR3 length is 14 residues.

This clonotype came up a few times. The CDR3 sequence: CAISETGSVVTEAFF. The CDR3 DNA reads TGTGCCATCAGTGAGACAGGGTCGGTTGTCACTGAAGCTTTCTTT. This chain joins TRBV10-3 and TRBJ1-1; TRBD1 might be the D (6 bases). The germline V and J ends were trimmed by 2 bases and 4 bases, with 14 bases remaining between them. CDR1 and CDR2 from the germline V gene are ENHRY and SYGVKD. The CDR3 has 15 amino acids.

This clonotype was seen at least ten times. The gene calls are TRBV20-1 and TRBJ1-1; unclear D gene. Trimming shortened V by 3 bases and J by 3 bases, and 11 bases separated the two germline ends. The CDR3 length is 13 residues. Germline V CDR1 and CDR2: DFQATT, SNEGSKA (reference sequence). The CDR3 sequence: CSASESTDTEAFF. As DNA, the CDR3 is TGCAGTGCTAGCGAATCTACGGACACTGAAGCTTTCTTT.

The V call is TRBV2, the J call TRBJ1-2, with 9 bases identical to TRBD1. Germline CDR1 SNHLY, CDR2 FYNNEI. Trimming at V came to 10 bases and at J to 3 bases, leaving 9 bases not matched to a gene. The CDR3 loop spans 14 amino acids. Here the CDR3 reads CAIARDRDYYGYTF. The CDR3 DNA sequence: TGTGCCATTGCTCGGGACAGGGATTACTATGGCTACACCTTC.

This clonotype has a count of ten or more. This sequence joins TRBV12-3 or TRBV12-4 and TRBJ1-2; TRBD1 aligns across 8 bases. The CDR3 totals 13 residues. Germline trimming cut 7 bases from V and 5 bases from J; bases unmatched to any gene: 6. Written as DNA, the CDR3 is TGTGCCAGCAAAACAGGGGGGCCATATGGCTACACCTTC. It translates to CASKTGGPYGYTF.

About this clonotype itself: A much bigger clone sits one base away, suggesting this may be a read error. The chain joins TRBV24-1 to TRBJ2-7; the D is unclear. This CDR3 has 13 residues. Germline-derived CDR1 and CDR2 are KGHDR and SFDVKD. The CDR3 sequence is CATSDLNSHEQYF. DNA of the CDR3: TGTGCCACCAGTGATTTGAACTCCCACGAGCAGTACTTC.

This clonotype appeared many times. The chain recombines TRBV7-2 with TRBJ2-7; D is perhaps TRBD2 (5 bases). CDR1 is SGHTA and CDR2 is FQGNSA in the germline V gene. The CDR3 contains 13 residues. Trimming shortened V by 6 bases and J by 5 bases, and 14 bases separated the two germline ends. DNA for the CDR3: TGTGCCAGCAGTTCTACTAGGGCCCACGAGCAGTACTTC. It yields the protein CASSSTRAHEQYF.

In this sample, this clonotype turned up many times. The chain has TRBV6-1 and TRBJ2-5; TRBD1 aligns across 8 bases. Germline V gene lookup returns CDR1 MNHNS and CDR2 SASEGT. The CDR3 consists of 15 residues. Losses at the gene ends were 6 bases for V and 4 bases for J; bases not matched to a gene: 10. This chain's CDR3 is CASSTLPDRGETQYF. In DNA, the CDR3 is TGTGCCAGCAGCACTCTACCCGACAGGGGAGAGACCCAGTACTTC.

V gene TRBV27 combines with J gene TRBJ2-7; no definite D call. The germline CDR1 and CDR2 sequences are MNHEY and SMNVEV (reference sequence). V lost 3 bases and J 3 bases, leaving 9 bases between the germline ends. The CDR3 contains 13 residues. The CDR3 DNA reads TGTGCCAGCAGTTTGTATCCGGACTACGAGCAGTACTTC. This sequence encodes CASSLYPDYEQYF.

This clonotype was counted ten times or more. The chain joins TRBV19 to TRBJ2-5; possibly TRBD2 for D (7 bases). V was cut by 4 bases and J by 5 bases, with 11 bases left in between. This CDR3 has 13 residues. Germline V CDR1 and CDR2: LNHDA, SQIVND (reference sequence). The CDR3 loop is CASSNGGRETQYF. The CDR3, as DNA: TGTGCCAGTAGTAACGGGGGGCGGGAGACCCAGTACTTC. The full variable domain, with the rest looked up from reference TRBV19 and TRBJ2-5, is DGGITQSPKYLFRKEGQNVTLSCEQNLNHDAMYWYRQDPGQGLRLIYYSQIVNDFQKGDIAEGYSVSREKKESFPLTVTSAQKNPTAFYLCASSNGGRETQYFGPGTRLLVL.

Ten or more counts support this clonotype. The chain carries TRBV6-2 or TRBV6-3 and TRBJ2-5; D is uncertain. Trimming removed 4 bases at V and 0 bases at J, with 9 bases between. Germline V gene sequence: CDR1 MNHEY, CDR2 SVGEGT. The CDR3 spans 14 residues. The CDR3 loop reads CASSSILYQETQYF. In DNA form, the CDR3 reads TGTGCCAGCAGTTCGATCCTGTACCAAGAGACCCAGTACTTC.

This clonotype was seen repeatedly, ten times or more. The chain combines TRBV19 with TRBJ1-2, with D uncertain. Per germline, CDR1 LNHDA and CDR2 SQIVND (reference sequence). The ends were cut back, 8 bases at V and 2 bases at J, with 9 bases in the middle. The CDR3 sequence is 12 residues long. Here the CDR3 reads CASATGNYGYTF. As DNA, the CDR3 is TGTGCCAGTGCGACGGGGAACTATGGCTACACCTTC.

Concerning this clonotype: A read error is possible here, since a much larger clone lies one base away. This sequence joins TRBV7-2 and TRBJ2-4, with D possibly matching TRBD2 (6 bases). There are 13 residues in the CDR3. CDR1 and CDR2 (germline): SGHTA, FQGNSA. V dropped 1 base and J dropped 16 bases, with 17 bases sitting between them. The CDR3 loop reads CASSLERVGGSYF. The CDR3 bases are TGTGCCAGCAGCTTAGAACGTGTGGGGGGAAGTTACTTC.